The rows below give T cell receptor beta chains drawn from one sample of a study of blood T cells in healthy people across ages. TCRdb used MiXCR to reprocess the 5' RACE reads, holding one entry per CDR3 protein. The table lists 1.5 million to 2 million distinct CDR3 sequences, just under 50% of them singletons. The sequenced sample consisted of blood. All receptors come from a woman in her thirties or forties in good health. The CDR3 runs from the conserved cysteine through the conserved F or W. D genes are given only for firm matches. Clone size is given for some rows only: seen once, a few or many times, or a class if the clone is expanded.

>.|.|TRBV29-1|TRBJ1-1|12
TGCAGCGTTGATCGGGGTGGGACTGAAGCTTTCTTT
CSVDRGGTEAFF
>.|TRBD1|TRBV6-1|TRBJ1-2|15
TGTGCCAGCAGTGAAGCCGGACAGGGATACTATGGCTACACCTTC
CASSEAGQGYYGYTF
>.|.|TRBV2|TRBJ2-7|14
TGTGCCAGCCGCGCCTATTTTAGCTCCTACGAGCAGTACTTC
CASRAYFSSYEQYF
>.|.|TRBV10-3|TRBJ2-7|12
TGTGCCACCGCGGAAGCTAGCTACGAGCAGTACTTC
CATAEASYEQYF
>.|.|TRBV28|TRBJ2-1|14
TGTGCCAGCAGTCTACCCGCCTCCTACAATGAGCAGTTCTTC
CASSLPASYNEQFF
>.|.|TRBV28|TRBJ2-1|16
TGTGCCAGCAGTTTTGGACAGCCGAGCTCCTACAATGAGCAGTTCTTC
CASSFGQPSSYNEQFF
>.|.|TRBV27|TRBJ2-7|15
TGTGCCAGCAGACGGAGGACGGACCCCTCCTACGAGCAGTACTTC
CASRRRTDPSYEQYF
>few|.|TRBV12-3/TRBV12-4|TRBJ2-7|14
TGTGCCAGCAGTACAAGTCCGAGCTCCTACGAGCAGTACTTC
CASSTSPSSYEQYF
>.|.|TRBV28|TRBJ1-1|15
TGTGCCAGCAGTTTAAGGGACAAGATGAACACTGAAGCTTTCTTT
CASSLRDKMNTEAFF
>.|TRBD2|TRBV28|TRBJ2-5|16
TGTGCCAGCAGTTTACAGTCTCCGGGGGGACAAGAGACCCAGTACTTC
CASSLQSPGGQETQYF
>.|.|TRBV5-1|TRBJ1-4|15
TGCGCCAGCAGAGGACCTGGAACAACTAATGAAAAACTGTTTTTT
CASRGPGTTNEKLFF
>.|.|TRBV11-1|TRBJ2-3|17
TGTGCCAGCAGCTTACTTGATCGGTTCGGGAACGCAGATACGCAGTATTTT
CASSLLDRFGNADTQYF
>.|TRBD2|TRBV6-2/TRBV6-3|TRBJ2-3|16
TGTGCCAGCAGTTTCTGGACTAGCGGGGGGGAAGATACGCAGTATTTT
CASSFWTSGGEDTQYF
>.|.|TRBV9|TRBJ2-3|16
TGTGCCAGCAGCGCCACAGGCGGAGGCTTGGCAGATACGCAGTATTTT
CASSATGGGLADTQYF
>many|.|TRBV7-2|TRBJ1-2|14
TGTGCCAGCAGCCTTCCGACAGGCTACTATGGCTACACCTTC
CASSLPTGYYGYTF
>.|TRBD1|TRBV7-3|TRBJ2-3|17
TGTGCCAGCAGCTTAACGGGAAGGGGACAGCACACAGATACGCAGTATTTT
CASSLTGRGQHTDTQYF
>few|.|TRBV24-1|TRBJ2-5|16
TGTGCCACCAGTGCTTTGGGCAGGGGCCCACAAGAGACCCAGTACTTC
CATSALGRGPQETQYF
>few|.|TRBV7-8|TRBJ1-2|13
TGTGCCAGCAGCTTGTCAGATTTCTATGGCTACACCTTC
CASSLSDFYGYTF
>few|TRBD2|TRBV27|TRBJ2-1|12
TGTGCCAGCAGTCGGACTAGCGAGGAGCAGTTCTTC
CASSRTSEEQFF
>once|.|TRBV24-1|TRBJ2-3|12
TGTGCCACCAGTGATTTTGCAGATACGCAGTATTTT
CATSDFADTQYF
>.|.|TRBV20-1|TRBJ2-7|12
TGCAGTGCCCTAGGGATATTCTCCGAGCAGTACTTC
CSALGIFSEQYF
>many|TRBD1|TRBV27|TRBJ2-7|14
TGTGCCAGCAGTTTAGTGGGACAGGCCTACGAGCAGTACTTC
CASSLVGQAYEQYF
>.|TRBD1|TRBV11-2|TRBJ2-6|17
TGTGCCAGCAGCAACCCTCCGACAGGGACCGGGGCCAACGTCCTGACTTTC
CASSNPPTGTGANVLTF
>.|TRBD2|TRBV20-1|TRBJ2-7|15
TGCAGTGCTAGAGATCTAGGCGGGAGATCCTATGAGCAGTACTTC
CSARDLGGRSYEQYF
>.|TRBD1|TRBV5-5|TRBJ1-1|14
TGTGCCAGCAGCTTGGGGACAGGGGACGCTGAAGCTTTCTTT
CASSLGTGDAEAFF
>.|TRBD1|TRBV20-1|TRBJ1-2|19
TGCAGTGCTAGACCTTCCAGACAGGGGGCGCCTCGTTTACCGTATGGCTACACCTTC
CSARPSRQGAPRLPYGYTF
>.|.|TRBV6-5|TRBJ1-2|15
TGTGCCAGCAGTTACTCGCACCAAACTAACTATGGCTACACCTTC
CASSYSHQTNYGYTF
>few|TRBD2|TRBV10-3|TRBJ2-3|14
TGTGCCACCCGGACTAGCGGATACACAGATACGCAGTATTTT
CATRTSGYTDTQYF
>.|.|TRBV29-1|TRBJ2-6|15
TGCAGCGTTTTACGGGGACTCTCTGGGGCCAACGTCCTGACTTTC
CSVLRGLSGANVLTF
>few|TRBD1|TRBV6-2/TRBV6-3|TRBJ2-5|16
TGTGCCAGCAGCCGTCCCACAGGGGTCATCCAAGAGACCCAGTACTTC
CASSRPTGVIQETQYF
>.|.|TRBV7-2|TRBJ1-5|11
TGTGCCAGCACGTCAGGGGAGCCCCAGCATTTT
CASTSGEPQHF
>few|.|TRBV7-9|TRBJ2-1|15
TGTGCCAGCAGCACCCTGGGGGGCTCCTACAATGAGCAGTTCTTC
CASSTLGGSYNEQFF
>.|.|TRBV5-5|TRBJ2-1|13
TGTGCCAGCAGCCTCGGGACTCAGGATGAGCAGTTCTTC
CASSLGTQDEQFF
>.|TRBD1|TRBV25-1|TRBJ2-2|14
TGTGCCAGCAGGGGGACAGGCGTCACCGGGGAGCTGTTTTTT
CASRGTGVTGELFF
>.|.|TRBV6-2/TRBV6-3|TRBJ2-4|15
TGTGCCAGCAGTTATTCGGAGCTGGGCCGGGCTATTCAGTACTTC
CASSYSELGRAIQYF
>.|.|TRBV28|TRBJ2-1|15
TGTGCCAGTCTCCCTTGGGGGTGGGTTCCGGATGAGCAGTTCTTC
CASLPWGWVPDEQFF
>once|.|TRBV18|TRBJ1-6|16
TGTGCCAGCTCTCTCAACGGACAGCGGGGGGGTTCACCCCTCCACTTT
CASSLNGQRGGSPLHF
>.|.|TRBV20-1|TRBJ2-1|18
TGCAGTGCTAGGGATACCGAAGTAGGGGGGGGACTGTGGAATGAGCAGTTCTTC
CSARDTEVGGGLWNEQFF
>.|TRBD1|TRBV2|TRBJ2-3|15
TGTGCCAGCAGTGTTGACAGGGCAAACACAGATACGCAGTATTTT
CASSVDRANTDTQYF
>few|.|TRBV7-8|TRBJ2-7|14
TGTGCCAGCAGCTTAGAACCCGCGTCCTACGAGCAGTACTTC
CASSLEPASYEQYF
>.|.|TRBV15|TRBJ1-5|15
TGTGCCACCCGAGCACAAACCTATAGCAATCAGCCCCAGCATTTT
CATRAQTYSNQPQHF
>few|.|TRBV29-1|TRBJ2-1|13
TGCAGCGTTAGGACCAGCTCCTACAATGAGCAGTTCTTC
CSVRTSSYNEQFF
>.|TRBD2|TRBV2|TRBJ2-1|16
TGTGCCAGCAGTGCGGCTAGCGGGGGCAACTACAATGAGCAGTTCTTC
CASSAASGGNYNEQFF
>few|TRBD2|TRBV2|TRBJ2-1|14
TGTGCCAGAAGGGGGCTAGCGGGGGGCAATGAGCAGTTCTTC
CARRGLAGGNEQFF
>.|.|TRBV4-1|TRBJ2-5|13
TGCGCCAGCAGCCAAAGGGATTGGGAGACCCAGTACTTC
CASSQRDWETQYF
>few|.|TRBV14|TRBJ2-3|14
TGTGCCAGCAGCGTTTCTAGATGGTATGGGACGCAGTATTTT
CASSVSRWYGTQYF
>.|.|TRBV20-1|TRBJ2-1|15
TGCAGTGCTAGAGCTAACCAGAACTTCTACAATGAGCAGTTCTTC
CSARANQNFYNEQFF
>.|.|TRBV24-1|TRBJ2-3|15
TGTGCCACCAGTGAAGGAGGAGCTAGCACAGATACGCAGTATTTT
CATSEGGASTDTQYF
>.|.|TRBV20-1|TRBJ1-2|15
TGCAGTGCTCCGGACGCGACAAAGGCTAACTATGGCTACACCTTC
CSAPDATKANYGYTF
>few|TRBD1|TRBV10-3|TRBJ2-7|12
TGTGCCATTGGGACAGCATCCTACGAGCAGTACTTC
CAIGTASYEQYF
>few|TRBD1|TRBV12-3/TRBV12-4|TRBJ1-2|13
TGTGCCAGCAGCCATCAGGGGGCGCGAGGCTACACCTTC
CASSHQGARGYTF
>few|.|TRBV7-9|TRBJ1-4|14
TGTGCCAGCAGCCCTCAGGGTACTAATGAAAAACTGTTTTTT
CASSPQGTNEKLFF
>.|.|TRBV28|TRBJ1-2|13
TGTGCCAGCAGAACAGGGTCGTTTTATGGCTACACCTTC
CASRTGSFYGYTF
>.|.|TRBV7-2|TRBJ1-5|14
TGTGCCAGCAGCTTAGAGGGGCAGAATCAGCCCCAGCATTTT
CASSLEGQNQPQHF
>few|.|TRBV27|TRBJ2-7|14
TGTGCCAGCAGTTTACGGGGCAGGGTTTACGAGCAGTACTTC
CASSLRGRVYEQYF
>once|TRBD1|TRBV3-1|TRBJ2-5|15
TGTGCCAGCAGCCAAGGTCAGGGGGCTCTGGAGACCCAGTACTTC
CASSQGQGALETQYF
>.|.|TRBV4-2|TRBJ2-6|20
TGTGCCAGCAGCCAAGAGGCCACACCGGACAGTAACTCTGGGGCCAACGTCCTGACTTTC
CASSQEATPDSNSGANVLTF
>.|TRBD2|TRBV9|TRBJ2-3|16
TGTGCCAGCAGCGCCGGGACTAGCGGGTTCACAGATACGCAGTATTTT
CASSAGTSGFTDTQYF